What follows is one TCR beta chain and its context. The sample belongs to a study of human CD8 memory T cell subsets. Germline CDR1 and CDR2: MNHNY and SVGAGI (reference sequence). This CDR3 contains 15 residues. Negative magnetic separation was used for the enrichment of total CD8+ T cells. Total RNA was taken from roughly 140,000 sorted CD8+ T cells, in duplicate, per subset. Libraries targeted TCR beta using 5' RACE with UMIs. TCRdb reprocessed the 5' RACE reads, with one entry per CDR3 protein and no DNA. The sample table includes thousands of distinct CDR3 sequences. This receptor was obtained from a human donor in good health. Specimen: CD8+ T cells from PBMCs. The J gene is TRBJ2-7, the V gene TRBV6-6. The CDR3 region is CASSYQADTSYEQYF.